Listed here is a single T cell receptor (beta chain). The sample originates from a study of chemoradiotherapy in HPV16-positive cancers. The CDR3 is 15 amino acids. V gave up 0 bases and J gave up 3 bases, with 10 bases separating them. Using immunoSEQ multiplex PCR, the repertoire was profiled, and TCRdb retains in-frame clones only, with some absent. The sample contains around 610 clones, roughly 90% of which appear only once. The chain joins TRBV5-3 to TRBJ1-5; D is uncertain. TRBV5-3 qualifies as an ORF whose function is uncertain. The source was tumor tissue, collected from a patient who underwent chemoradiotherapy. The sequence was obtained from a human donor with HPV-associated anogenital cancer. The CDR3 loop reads CARSLAVRINQPQHF. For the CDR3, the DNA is TGTGCCAGAAGCTTGGCCGTTCGGATCAATCAGCCCCAGCATTTT.